This T cell receptor beta chain was sequenced during a study of T cells in Graves' hyperthyroidism and ophthalmopathy. Amplified regions were TCR beta CDR3 sequences from RNA transcripts. HTBI primers were employed in a first-round RT-PCR of the TCR CDR3. TCRdb independently ran MiXCR on the multiplex PCR reads; one entry per CDR3 protein. The repertoire includes about 560,000 distinct CDR3 sequences, approximately 15% of them detected once, and roughly 18% sits in the top ten. The CDR3 totals 14 residues. This clonotype was seen many times. At one end, the junction sequence differs from germline, possibly due to a read error.

The sequence came from a woman between 18 and 30 years old with Graves' hyperthyroidism. The sample consisted of blood. V is TRBV12-3 or TRBV12-4 and J is TRBJ2-5; D uncertain. CDR3 DNA sequence: TGTGCCAGCAGTTTGCCTGGGGTACAAGAGACCCAATACTTC. Residues: CASSLPGVQETQYF.